This record covers a single TCR beta chain. Its target is not known. Diagnosis relied on clinical symptoms, serum thyroxine and TRAb, thyroid ultrasound and orbital computed tomography. Fresh peripheral blood, 10 ml, was the source of the PBMCs. These data are taken from a study of T cells in Graves' hyperthyroidism and ophthalmopathy. General study findings and limits: For ophthalmopathy, model prediction preceded onset by a median roughly 6.5 months. Stable hyperthyroidism was separated from ophthalmopathy by a model based on 13 V-J features.

This CDR3 is 14 amino acids long. Trimming pared 4 bases from V and 0 bases from J, leaving 11 bases between. Germline CDR1 and CDR2: SQVTM and ANQGSEA. Amplification of TCR beta CDR3 regions used RNA as the template. Primed by the HTBI set, a first-round RT-PCR was run on the TCR CDR3. TCRdb reanalysed the multiplex PCR reads using MiXCR and keeps one entry per CDR3 protein. The sample has about 600,000 distinct CDR3 sequences, more than 14% seen once. The V call is TRBV29-1, the J call TRBJ2-3, with D possibly TRBD2 on 5 matching bases. The TCR sequence derives from a woman between 45 and 65 years old with Graves' ophthalmopathy. Sequencing used blood. As DNA, the CDR3 is TGCAGCGTTGGGCTAGCTCTTAGCACAGATACGCAGTATTTT. Translated, it gives CSVGLALSTDTQYF.